A selection of T cell receptor beta chains follows, all from one sample in a study of T-cell reconstitution after alpha-beta-depleted transplantation in children. One entry per CDR3 protein results from TCRdb running MiXCR on the PCR reads. There are 300,000 to 400,000 distinct CDR3 sequences in the sample; 13% occur only once, and approximately 4.3% lies in the top ten. Sequences were derived from PBMCs, sampled from the stem cell graft. Receptor source: a human donor who donated a stem cell graft to a child with Fanconi anemia. The CDR3 runs from the conserved cysteine through the conserved F or W. Each record gives: clone size, V gene, J gene, D gene, CDR3 DNA, CDR3 protein. A D gene is named only where the DNA matches it firmly. Expanded clones get a size class; other rows say once, few or many, or leave the size out.

few,TRBV12-3/TRBV12-4,TRBJ1-2,TRBD1,TGTGCCAGCAGTCCGGCGTCAACACAGGGGAACTATGGCTACACCTTC,CASSPASTQGNYGYTF
few,TRBV12-3/TRBV12-4,TRBJ2-4,TRBD1,TGTGCCAGCAGCCAGACCGGGACAGATCACATTCAGTACTTC,CASSQTGTDHIQYF
many,TRBV6-5,TRBJ1-1,-,TGTGCCAGCAGTTACTCGAGATGGGCGAACACTGAAGCTTTCTTT,CASSYSRWANTEAFF
-,TRBV5-1,TRBJ1-4,-,TGCGCCAGCACCTTGGATGTTACAGGGGAAAAACTGTTTTTT,CASTLDVTGEKLFF
few,TRBV11-2,TRBJ2-3,-,TGTGCCAGCAGCTCCGGATATACAGATACGCAGTATTTT,CASSSGYTDTQYF
many,TRBV12-3/TRBV12-4,TRBJ2-3,-,TGTGCCAGCAGCCATCAAACGGACAGAGCTTTT,CASSHQTDRAF
-,TRBV7-2,TRBJ1-2,-,TGTGCCAGCAGCTTCACGAGTTATGGCTACACCTTC,CASSFTSYGYTF
few,TRBV9,TRBJ1-1,-,TGTGCCAGCAGCGTAGAGGTACGAGGCACTGAAGCTTTCTTT,CASSVEVRGTEAFF
few,TRBV7-9,TRBJ1-2,TRBD1,TGTGCCAGCAGCTTAGCTACAGGGGACCGCTATGGCTACACCTTC,CASSLATGDRYGYTF
few,TRBV6-1,TRBJ2-7,TRBD1,TGTGCCAGCAGAACCCCGGGACAGGGCTACGAGCAGTACTTC,CASRTPGQGYEQYF